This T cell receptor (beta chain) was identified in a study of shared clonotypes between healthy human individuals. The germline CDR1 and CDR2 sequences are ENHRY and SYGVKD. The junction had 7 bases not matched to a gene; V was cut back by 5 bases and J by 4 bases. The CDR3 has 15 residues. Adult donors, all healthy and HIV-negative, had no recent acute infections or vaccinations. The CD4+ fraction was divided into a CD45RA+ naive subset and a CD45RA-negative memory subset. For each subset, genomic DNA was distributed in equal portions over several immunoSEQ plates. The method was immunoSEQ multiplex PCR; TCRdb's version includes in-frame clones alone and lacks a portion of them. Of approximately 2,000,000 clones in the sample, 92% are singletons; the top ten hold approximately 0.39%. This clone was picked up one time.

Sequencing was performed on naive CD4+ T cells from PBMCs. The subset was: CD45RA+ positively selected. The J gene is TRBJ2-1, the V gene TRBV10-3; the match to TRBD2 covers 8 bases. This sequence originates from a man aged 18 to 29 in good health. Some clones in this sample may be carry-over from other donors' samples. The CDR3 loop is CAISPGTRVYNEQFF. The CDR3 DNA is TGTGCCATCAGTCCCGGGACTAGAGTTTACAATGAGCAGTTCTTC.